Detailed here is one TCR beta chain. Its antigen is not known. PCR primers comprised 60 Vbeta and 13 Jbeta primers. Data came from immunoSEQ multiplex PCR; TCRdb stores just in-frame clones and leaves some out. This sample has under 100,000 clones, with less than 65% found just once. The sample originates from a study of cytomegalovirus exposure and HLA in healthy donors. The CDR3 covers 15 residues. Trimming at V came to 0 bases and at J to 4 bases, leaving 3 bases not matched to a gene. Germline V gives CDR1 SGHDT, CDR2 YYEEEE. Study-wide results and caveats: Whilst most TCR sequences proved rare, a subset of public TCRs occurred across many donors. Per a later analysis, about 17,000 TCR beta sequences showed association with HLA alleles at 0.05 false discovery rate.

The genes are TRBV5-6 and TRBJ1-3; TRBD1 aligns across 8 bases. The source is a woman aged 25-40 years in good health and CMV-seropositive. Specimen: PBMCs. The CDR3: CASSLAGTGGNTIYF. CDR3 coding DNA: TGTGCCAGCAGCTTGGCCGGGACAGGAGGAAACACCATATATTTT.